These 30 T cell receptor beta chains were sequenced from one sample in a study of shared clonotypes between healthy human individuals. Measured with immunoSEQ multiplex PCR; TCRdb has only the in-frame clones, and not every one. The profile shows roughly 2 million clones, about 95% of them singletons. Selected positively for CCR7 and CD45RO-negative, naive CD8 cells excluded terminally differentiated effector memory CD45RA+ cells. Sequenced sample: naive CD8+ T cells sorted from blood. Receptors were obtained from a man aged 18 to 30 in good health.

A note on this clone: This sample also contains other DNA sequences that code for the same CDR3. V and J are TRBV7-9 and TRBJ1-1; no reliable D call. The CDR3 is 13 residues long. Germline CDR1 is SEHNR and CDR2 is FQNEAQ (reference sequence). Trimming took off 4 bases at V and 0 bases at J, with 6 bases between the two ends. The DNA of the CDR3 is TGTGCCAGCAGCTCCACATTGAACACTGAAGCTTTCTTT. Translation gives CASSSTLNTEAFF.

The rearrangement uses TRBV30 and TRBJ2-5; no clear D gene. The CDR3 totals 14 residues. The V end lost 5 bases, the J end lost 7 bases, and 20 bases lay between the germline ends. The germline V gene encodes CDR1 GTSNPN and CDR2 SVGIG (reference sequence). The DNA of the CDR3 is TGTGCCTGGTCGGGCGCCCAAAGTGGGTCGACCCAGTACTTC. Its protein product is CAWSGAQSGSTQYF.

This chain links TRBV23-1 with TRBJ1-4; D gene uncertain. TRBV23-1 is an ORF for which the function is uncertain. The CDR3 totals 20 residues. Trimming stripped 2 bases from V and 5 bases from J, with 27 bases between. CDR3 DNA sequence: TGCGCCAGCAGTCAACCAGCTTTTGTCCCCCACCCGGAGGGCAATGAAAAACTGTTTTTT. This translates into CASSQPAFVPHPEGNEKLFF.

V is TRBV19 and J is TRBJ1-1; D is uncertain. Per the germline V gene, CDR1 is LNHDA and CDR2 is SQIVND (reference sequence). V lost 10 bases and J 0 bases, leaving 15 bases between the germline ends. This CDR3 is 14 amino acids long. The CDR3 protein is CATSFSGMNTEAFF. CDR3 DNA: TGTGCCACATCCTTTTCTGGCATGAACACTGAAGCTTTCTTT.

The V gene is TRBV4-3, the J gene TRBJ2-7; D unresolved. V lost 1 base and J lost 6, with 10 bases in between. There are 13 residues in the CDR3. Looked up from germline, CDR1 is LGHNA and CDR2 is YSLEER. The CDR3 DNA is TGCGCCAGCAGCCAAGCTCCGGAAGGCGAGCAGTACTTC. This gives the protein CASSQAPEGEQYF.

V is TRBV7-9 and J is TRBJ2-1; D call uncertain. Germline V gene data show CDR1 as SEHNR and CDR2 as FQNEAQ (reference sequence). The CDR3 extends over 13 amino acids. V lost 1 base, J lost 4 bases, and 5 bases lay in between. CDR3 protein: CASSLEHYNEQFF. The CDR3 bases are TGTGCCAGCAGCTTAGAGCATTACAATGAGCAGTTCTTC. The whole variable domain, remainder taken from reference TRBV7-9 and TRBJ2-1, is DTGVSQNPRHKITKRGQNVTFRCDPISEHNRLYWYRQTLGQGPEFLTYFQNEAQLEKSRLLSDRFSAERPKGSFSTLEIQRTEQGDSAMYLCASSLEHYNEQFFGPGTRLTVL.

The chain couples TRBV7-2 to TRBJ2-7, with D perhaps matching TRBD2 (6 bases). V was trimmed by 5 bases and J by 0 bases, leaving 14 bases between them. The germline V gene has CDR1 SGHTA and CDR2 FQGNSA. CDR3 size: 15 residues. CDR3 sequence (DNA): TGTGCCAGCAGCCAGGGTAGCGGACACTCCTACGAGCAGTACTTC. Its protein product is CASSQGSGHSYEQYF.

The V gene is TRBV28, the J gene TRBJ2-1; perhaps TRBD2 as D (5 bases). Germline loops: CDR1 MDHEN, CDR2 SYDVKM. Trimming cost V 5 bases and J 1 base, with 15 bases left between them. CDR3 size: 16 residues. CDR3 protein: CASSPLGSDSYNEQFF. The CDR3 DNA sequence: TGTGCCAGCAGTCCCCTAGGGAGCGATTCCTACAATGAGCAGTTCTTC.

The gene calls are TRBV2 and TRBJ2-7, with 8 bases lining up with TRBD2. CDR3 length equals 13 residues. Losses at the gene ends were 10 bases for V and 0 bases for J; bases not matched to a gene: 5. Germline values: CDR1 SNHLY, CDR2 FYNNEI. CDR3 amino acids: CANTGTSSYEQYF. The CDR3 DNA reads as TGTGCCAACACCGGGACTAGCTCCTACGAGCAGTACTTC.

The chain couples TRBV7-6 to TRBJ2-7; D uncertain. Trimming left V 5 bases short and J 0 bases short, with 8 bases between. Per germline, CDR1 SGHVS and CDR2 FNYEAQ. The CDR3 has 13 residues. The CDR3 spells CASSPDFSYEQYF. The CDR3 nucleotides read TGTGCCAGCAGCCCTGACTTCTCCTACGAGCAGTACTTC. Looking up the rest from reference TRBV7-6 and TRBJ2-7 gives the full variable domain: GAGVSQSPRYKVTKRGQDVALRCDPISGHVSLYWYRQALGQGPEFLTYFNYEAQQDKSGLPNDRFSAERPEGSISTLTIQRTEQRDSAMYRCASSPDFSYEQYFGPGTRLTVT.

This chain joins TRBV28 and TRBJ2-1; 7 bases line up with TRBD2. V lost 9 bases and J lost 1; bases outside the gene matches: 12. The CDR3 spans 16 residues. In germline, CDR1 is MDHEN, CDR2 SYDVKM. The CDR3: CASGNLQRGSYNEQFF. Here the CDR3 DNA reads TGTGCCAGTGGAAACCTCCAGCGGGGTTCCTACAATGAGCAGTTCTTC. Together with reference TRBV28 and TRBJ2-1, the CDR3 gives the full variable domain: DVKVTQSSRYLVKRTGEKVFLECVQDMDHENMFWYRQDPGLGLRLIYFSYDVKMKEKGDIPEGYSVSREKKERFSLILESASTNQTSMYLCASGNLQRGSYNEQFFGPGTRLTVL.

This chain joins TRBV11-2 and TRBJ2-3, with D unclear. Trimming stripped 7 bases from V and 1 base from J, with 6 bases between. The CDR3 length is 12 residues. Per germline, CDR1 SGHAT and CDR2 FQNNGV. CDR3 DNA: TGTGCCAGCAACGCGGGCACAGATACGCAGTATTTT. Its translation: CASNAGTDTQYF.

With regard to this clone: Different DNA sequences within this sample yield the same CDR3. The CDR3 is CASSYSSGELYNEQFF. CDR3 nucleotide sequence: TGTGCCAGCAGTTACTCATCAGGGGAGCTCTACAATGAGCAGTTCTTC. V is TRBV6-5 and J is TRBJ2-1, with D possibly TRBD1 on 6 matching bases. This CDR3 contains 16 residues. Trimming stripped 0 bases from V and 3 bases from J, with 12 bases between. CDR1 MNHEY and CDR2 SVGAGI come from the germline V gene.

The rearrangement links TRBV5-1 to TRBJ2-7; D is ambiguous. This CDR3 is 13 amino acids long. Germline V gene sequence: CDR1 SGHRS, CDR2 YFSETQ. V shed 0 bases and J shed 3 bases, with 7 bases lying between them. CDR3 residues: CASSLEADYEQYF. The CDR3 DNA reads TGCGCCAGCAGCTTGGAGGCAGACTACGAGCAGTACTTC.

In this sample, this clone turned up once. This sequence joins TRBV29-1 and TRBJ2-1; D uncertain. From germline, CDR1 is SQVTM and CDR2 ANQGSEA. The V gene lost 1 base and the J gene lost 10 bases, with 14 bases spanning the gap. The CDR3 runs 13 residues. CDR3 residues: CSVEGSGTWEQFF. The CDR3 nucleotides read TGCAGCGTTGAAGGTTCAGGCACATGGGAGCAGTTCTTC.

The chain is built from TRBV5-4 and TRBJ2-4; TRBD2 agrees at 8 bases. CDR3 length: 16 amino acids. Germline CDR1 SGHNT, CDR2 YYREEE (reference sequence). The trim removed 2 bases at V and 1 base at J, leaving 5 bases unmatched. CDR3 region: CASSLGAGVAKNIQYF. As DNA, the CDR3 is TGTGCCAGCAGCTTAGGAGCGGGGGTGGCCAAAAACATTCAGTACTTC.

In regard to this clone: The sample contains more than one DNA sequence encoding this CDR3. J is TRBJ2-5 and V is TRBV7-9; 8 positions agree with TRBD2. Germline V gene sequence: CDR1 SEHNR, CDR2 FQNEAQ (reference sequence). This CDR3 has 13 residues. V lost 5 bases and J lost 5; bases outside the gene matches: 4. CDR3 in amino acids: CASSPPGGETQYF. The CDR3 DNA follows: TGTGCCAGCAGCCCGCCGGGGGGGGAGACCCAGTACTTC. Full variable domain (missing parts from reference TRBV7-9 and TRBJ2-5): DTGVSQNPRHKITKRGQNVTFRCDPISEHNRLYWYRQTLGQGPEFLTYFQNEAQLEKSRLLSDRFSAERPKGSFSTLEIQRTEQGDSAMYLCASSPPGGETQYFGPGTRLLVL.

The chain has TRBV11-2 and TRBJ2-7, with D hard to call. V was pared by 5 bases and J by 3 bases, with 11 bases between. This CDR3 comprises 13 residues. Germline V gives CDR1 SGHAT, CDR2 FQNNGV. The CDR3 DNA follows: TGTGCCAGCAGCCTCCAGGTTGGCTACGAGCAGTACTTC. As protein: CASSLQVGYEQYF.

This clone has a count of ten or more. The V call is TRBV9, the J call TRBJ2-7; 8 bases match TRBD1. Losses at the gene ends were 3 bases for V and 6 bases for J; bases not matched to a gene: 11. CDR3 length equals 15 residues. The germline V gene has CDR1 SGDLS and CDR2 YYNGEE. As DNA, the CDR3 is TGTGCCAGCAGCGGCCCCGGGACAGGCTCGCGCGAGCAGTACTTC. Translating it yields CASSGPGTGSREQYF.

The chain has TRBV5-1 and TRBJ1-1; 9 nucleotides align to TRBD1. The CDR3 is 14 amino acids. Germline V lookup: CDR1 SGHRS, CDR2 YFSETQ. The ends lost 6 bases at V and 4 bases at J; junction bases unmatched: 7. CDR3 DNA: TGCGCCAGCAACTACGGGACAGGGATCACTGAAGCTTTCTTT. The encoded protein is CASNYGTGITEAFF.

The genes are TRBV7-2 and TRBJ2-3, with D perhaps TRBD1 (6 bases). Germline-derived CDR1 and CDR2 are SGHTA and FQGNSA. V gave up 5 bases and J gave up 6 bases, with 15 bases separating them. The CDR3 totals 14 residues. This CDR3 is CASSPQGSSDTQYF. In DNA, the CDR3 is TGTGCCAGCAGCCCCCAGGGGAGTAGCGATACGCAGTATTTT.

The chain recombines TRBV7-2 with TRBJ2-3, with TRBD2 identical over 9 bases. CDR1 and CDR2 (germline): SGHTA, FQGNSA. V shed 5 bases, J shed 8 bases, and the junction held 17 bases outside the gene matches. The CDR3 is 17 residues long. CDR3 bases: TGTGCCAGCAGCAATAATTTGGGGGCGGGAGGGCCCGGTACGCAGTATTTT. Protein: CASSNNLGAGGPGTQYF. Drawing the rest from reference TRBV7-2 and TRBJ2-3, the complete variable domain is GAGVSQSPSNKVTEKGKDVELRCDPISGHTALYWYRQSLGQGLEFLIYFQGNSAPDKSGLPSDRFSAERTGGSVSTLTIQRTQQEDSAVYLCASSNNLGAGGPGTQYFGPGTRLTVL.

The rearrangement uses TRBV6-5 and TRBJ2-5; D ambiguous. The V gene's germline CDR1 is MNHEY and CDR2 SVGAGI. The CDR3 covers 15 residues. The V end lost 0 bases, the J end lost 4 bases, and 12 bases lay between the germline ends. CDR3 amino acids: CASSYSISHGETQYF. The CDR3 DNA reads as TGTGCCAGCAGTTACTCGATCTCCCATGGAGAGACCCAGTACTTC.

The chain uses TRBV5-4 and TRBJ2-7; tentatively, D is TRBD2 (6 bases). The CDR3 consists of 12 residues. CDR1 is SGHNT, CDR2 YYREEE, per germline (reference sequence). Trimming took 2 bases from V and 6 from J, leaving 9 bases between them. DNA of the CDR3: TGTGCCAGCAGCTTACTAGCAACCGAGCAGTACTTC. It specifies CASSLLATEQYF. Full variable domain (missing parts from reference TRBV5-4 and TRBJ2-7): ETGVTQSPTHLIKTRGQQVTLRCSSQSGHNTVSWYQQALGQGPQFIFQYYREEENGRGNFPPRFSGLQFPNYSSELNVNALELDDSALYLCASSLLATEQYFGPGTRLTVT.

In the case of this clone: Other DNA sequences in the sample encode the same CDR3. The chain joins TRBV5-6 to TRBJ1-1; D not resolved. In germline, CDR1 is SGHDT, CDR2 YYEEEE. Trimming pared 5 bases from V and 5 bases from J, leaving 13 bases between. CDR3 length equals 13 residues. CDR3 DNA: TGTGCCAGCAGTTTAGGGTTTGGGACTGAAGCTTTCTTT. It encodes CASSLGFGTEAFF.

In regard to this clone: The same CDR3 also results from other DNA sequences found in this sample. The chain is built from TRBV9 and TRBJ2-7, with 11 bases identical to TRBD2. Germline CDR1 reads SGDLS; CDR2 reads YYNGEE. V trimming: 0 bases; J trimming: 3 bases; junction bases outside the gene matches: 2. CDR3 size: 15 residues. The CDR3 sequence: CASSVAGTSGYEQYF. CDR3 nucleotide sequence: TGTGCCAGCAGCGTAGCCGGGACTAGCGGCTACGAGCAGTACTTC. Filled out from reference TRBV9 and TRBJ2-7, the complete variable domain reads DSGVTQTPKHLITATGQRVTLRCSPRSGDLSVYWYQQSLDQGLQFLIQYYNGEERAKGNILERFSAQQFPDLHSELNLSSLELGDSALYFCASSVAGTSGYEQYFGPGTRLTVT.

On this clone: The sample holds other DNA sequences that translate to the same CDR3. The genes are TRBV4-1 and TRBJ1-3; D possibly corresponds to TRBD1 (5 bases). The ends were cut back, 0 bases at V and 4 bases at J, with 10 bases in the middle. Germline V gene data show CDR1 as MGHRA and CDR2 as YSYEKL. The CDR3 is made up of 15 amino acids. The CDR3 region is CASSQDRTFGNTIYF. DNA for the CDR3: TGCGCCAGCAGCCAAGATCGGACATTCGGAAACACCATATATTTT.

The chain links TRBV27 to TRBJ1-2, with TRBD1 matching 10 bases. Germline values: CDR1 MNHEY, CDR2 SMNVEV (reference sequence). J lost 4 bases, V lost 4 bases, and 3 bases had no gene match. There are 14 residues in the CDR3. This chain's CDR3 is CASSSWDRGYGYTF. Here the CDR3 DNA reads TGTGCCAGCAGTTCGTGGGACAGGGGCTATGGCTACACCTTC.

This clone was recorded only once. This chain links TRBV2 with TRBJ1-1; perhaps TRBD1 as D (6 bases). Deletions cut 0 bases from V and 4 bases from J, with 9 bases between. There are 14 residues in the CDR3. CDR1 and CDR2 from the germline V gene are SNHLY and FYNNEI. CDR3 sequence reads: CASSEARGGTEAFF. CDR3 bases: TGTGCCAGCAGTGAAGCCAGAGGGGGCACTGAAGCTTTCTTT. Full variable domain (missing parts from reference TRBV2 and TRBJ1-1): EPEVTQTPSHQVTQMGQEVILRCVPISNHLYFYWYRQILGQKVEFLVSFYNNEISEKSEIFDDQFSVERPDGSNFTLKIRSTKLEDSAMYFCASSEARGGTEAFFGQGTRLTVV.

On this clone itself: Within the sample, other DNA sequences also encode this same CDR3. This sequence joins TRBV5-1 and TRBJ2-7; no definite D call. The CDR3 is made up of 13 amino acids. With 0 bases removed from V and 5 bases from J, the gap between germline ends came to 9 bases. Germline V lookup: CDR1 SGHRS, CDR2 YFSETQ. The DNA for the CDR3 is TGCGCCAGCAGCTTGGCCGGTGGGGACGAGCAGTACTTC. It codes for CASSLAGGDEQYF.